A selection of T cell receptor beta chains follows, all from one sample in a study of blood T cell repertoires in COVID-19. Repertoires were generated with immunoSEQ multiplex PCR, while TCRdb's copy carries only in-frame clones and drops some. The table records about 220,000 clones, 80% to 90% of them present only once. The sample taken for sequencing was PBMCs or T cells enriched from blood (not recorded which). The receptors shown here come from a young woman in a cohort exposed to, infected with or recovered from COVID-19 (not recorded which). The CDR3 runs from the conserved cysteine through the conserved F or W. Each record gives: V gene, clone size, J gene, D gene, CDR3 protein, CDR3 DNA. The D gene is left open where the match is weak. Part of the rows lack a size; the others show once, few, many or a class for expanded clones.

V: TRBV28; size: -; J: TRBJ1-5; D: TRBD1; CDR3: CASTSGQGQNQPQHF; DNA: TGTGCCAGCACCTCGGGACAGGGGCAAAATCAGCCCCAGCATTTT
V: TRBV19; size: few; J: TRBJ1-5; D: -; CDR3: CASSSRGAGNQPQHF; DNA: TGTGCCAGTAGTTCCCGGGGAGCGGGCAATCAGCCCCAGCATTTT
V: TRBV15; size: -; J: TRBJ1-1; D: TRBD1; CDR3: CATSRVQGGDTEAFF; DNA: TGTGCCACCAGCAGGGTACAGGGGGGAGACACTGAAGCTTTCTTT
V: TRBV12-5; size: -; J: TRBJ2-2; D: TRBD1; CDR3: CASVRDSQNTGELFF; DNA: TGTGCTAGTGTTCGGGACAGCCAGAACACCGGGGAGCTGTTTTTT
V: TRBV9; size: -; J: TRBJ2-3; D: TRBD2; CDR3: CASSVGGLADADTQYF; DNA: TGTGCCAGCAGCGTAGGGGGTCTAGCGGATGCAGATACGCAGTATTTT
V: TRBV24-1; size: -; J: TRBJ1-1; D: -; CDR3: CATSDLAGAGPNTEAFF; DNA: TGTGCCACCAGTGATTTGGCTGGGGCAGGGCCGAACACTGAAGCTTTCTTT
V: TRBV2; size: -; J: TRBJ1-2; D: -; CDR3: CATARDSNYGYTF; DNA: TGTGCCACCGCCCGGGATTCTAACTATGGCTACACCTTC
V: TRBV7-7; size: -; J: TRBJ2-2; D: -; CDR3: CASSPTEGGTGELFF; DNA: TGTGCTAGCAGCCCAACGGAGGGTGGGACCGGGGAGCTGTTTTTT
V: TRBV6-5; size: -; J: TRBJ1-1; D: -; CDR3: CASSPNGEAFF; DNA: TGTGCCAGCAGTCCAAACGGTGAAGCTTTCTTT
V: TRBV29-1; size: -; J: TRBJ1-2; D: -; CDR3: CSVESDNRGYTF; DNA: TGCAGCGTTGAGTCGGACAACCGTGGCTACACCTTC
V: TRBV29-1; size: -; J: TRBJ1-1; D: -; CDR3: CSVIGPKPEAFF; DNA: TGCAGCGTGATCGGTCCCAAGCCTGAAGCTTTCTTT
V: TRBV6-5; size: -; J: TRBJ2-2; D: -; CDR3: CASTGTGELFF; DNA: TGTGCCAGTACAGGGACCGGGGAGCTGTTTTTT
V: TRBV6-1; size: once; J: TRBJ2-7; D: TRBD1; CDR3: CASSELTGPSYEQYF; DNA: TGTGCCAGCAGTGAACTGACAGGGCCCTCCTACGAGCAGTACTTC
V: TRBV3-1/TRBV3-2; size: -; J: TRBJ1-5; D: -; CDR3: CASSQDRVEQPQHF; DNA: TGTGCCAGCAGCCAAGACAGGGTGGAACAGCCCCAGCATTTT
V: TRBV20-1; size: -; J: TRBJ2-7; D: TRBD2; CDR3: CSASNTAGTYEQYF; DNA: TGCAGTGCTAGTAACACAGCGGGGACCTACGAGCAGTACTTC
V: TRBV9; size: -; J: TRBJ2-7; D: -; CDR3: CASSLLAASSYEQYF; DNA: TGTGCCAGCAGCTTATTAGCGGCTAGCTCCTACGAGCAGTACTTC
V: TRBV15; size: -; J: TRBJ1-5; D: TRBD1; CDR3: CATSREDRVSNQPQHF; DNA: TGTGCCACCAGCAGAGAGGACAGGGTTAGCAATCAGCCCCAGCATTTT
V: TRBV7-8; size: -; J: TRBJ2-7; D: TRBD2; CDR3: CASSLAASGEGEQYF; DNA: TGTGCCAGCAGCTTAGCGGCTAGCGGGGAGGGCGAGCAGTACTTC
V: TRBV14; size: -; J: TRBJ1-1; D: -; CDR3: CASSQDWEGGPEAFF; DNA: TGTGCCAGCAGCCAAGATTGGGAGGGCGGGCCTGAAGCTTTCTTT
V: TRBV29-1; size: -; J: TRBJ2-3; D: TRBD1; CDR3: CSVTTGGTDTQYF; DNA: TGCAGCGTCACGACAGGGGGCACAGATACGCAGTATTTT
V: TRBV2; size: -; J: TRBJ2-7; D: -; CDR3: CASSDGGQTFYEQYF; DNA: TGTGCCAGCAGTGACGGGGGACAGACCTTCTACGAGCAGTACTTC
V: TRBV28; size: -; J: TRBJ2-7; D: -; CDR3: CASSAGTTLTYEQYF; DNA: TGTGCCAGCAGTGCCGGGACAACGCTCACCTACGAGCAGTACTTC
V: TRBV7-2; size: -; J: TRBJ2-3; D: TRBD2; CDR3: CASSPLAGGADTQYF; DNA: TGTGCCAGCAGCCCCCTAGCGGGGGGTGCAGATACGCAGTATTTT
V: TRBV6-5; size: once; J: TRBJ1-1; D: TRBD1; CDR3: CASSLGQPLNTEAFF; DNA: TGTGCCAGCAGTCTGGGACAGCCCCTGAACACTGAAGCTTTCTTT
V: TRBV11-2; size: -; J: TRBJ2-5; D: TRBD2; CDR3: CASSLGRTSGDQETQYF; DNA: TGTGCCAGCAGCTTAGGGAGAACTAGCGGGGACCAAGAGACCCAGTACTTC
V: TRBV11-3; size: -; J: TRBJ1-5; D: -; CDR3: CASSLSCLASNQPQHF; DNA: TGTGCCAGCAGCTTGTCGTGTCTGGCTAGCAATCAGCCCCAGCATTTT